Listed below are T cell receptor beta chains from one sample, sequenced in a study of shared clonotypes between healthy human individuals. Using immunoSEQ multiplex PCR, the repertoire was profiled, and TCRdb retains in-frame clones only, with some absent. The table has approximately 2,200,000 clones, just over 90% seen once; the top ten hold more than 1.5%. Sequenced input: naive CD8+ T cells from PBMCs. These TCRs come from a man aged 18 to 29 in good health. Some clones in this sample may be carry-over from other donors' samples. Both conserved end residues are trimmed from each CDR3. Fields, in order: J gene, CDR3 length, D gene, V gene, CDR3 protein. D genes are given only for firm matches.

J: TRBJ2-2
length: 13
D: .
V: TRBV6-5
CDR3: ASSFIIANTGELF

J: TRBJ2-1
length: 13
D: .
V: TRBV4-1
CDR3: ASSQDNVPIDEQF

J: TRBJ2-7
length: 12
D: TRBD1
V: TRBV7-9
CDR3: ASSRTGNNYEQY

J: TRBJ1-1
length: 13
D: TRBD1
V: TRBV9
CDR3: ASSVAGGSDTEAF

J: TRBJ2-3
length: 10
D: .
V: TRBV7-9
CDR3: ASSLYPNTQY

J: TRBJ2-7
length: 16
D: .
V: TRBV4-2
CDR3: ASSQDKAGGISSYEQY

J: TRBJ2-7
length: 15
D: TRBD1
V: TRBV15
CDR3: ATSRDWGTGADYEQY

J: TRBJ2-3
length: 14
D: .
V: TRBV4-3
CDR3: ASSTGRSLVTDTQY

J: TRBJ2-4
length: 14
D: .
V: TRBV2
CDR3: ASSGGATLAKNIQY

J: TRBJ2-2
length: 9
D: .
V: TRBV5-1
CDR3: ASSLGRELF

J: TRBJ2-1
length: 13
D: .
V: TRBV28
CDR3: ASSLKTRSYNEQF

J: TRBJ2-3
length: 13
D: TRBD1
V: TRBV27
CDR3: ASRGWDRVTDTQY

J: TRBJ2-5
length: 12
D: .
V: TRBV7-9
CDR3: ASSPPRGQETQY

J: TRBJ2-7
length: 11
D: .
V: TRBV27
CDR3: ASSLSRLNEQY

J: TRBJ2-6
length: 14
D: .
V: TRBV28
CDR3: ASSLGQLWGANVLT

J: TRBJ2-7
length: 12
D: .
V: TRBV11-2
CDR3: ASSLGGRSYEQY

J: TRBJ2-1
length: 13
D: TRBD1
V: TRBV15
CDR3: ATSRDLEGAYEQF

J: TRBJ2-7
length: 12
D: TRBD2
V: TRBV5-1
CDR3: ASSSEAGGVEQY

J: TRBJ2-7
length: 12
D: .
V: TRBV7-9
CDR3: ASSNTMPPYEQY